The rows below give T cell receptor beta chains drawn from one sample of a study of Tregs in tolerant kidney transplant recipients. Sequencing used immunoSEQ multiplex PCR; TCRdb keeps in-frame clones, though not all of them. Among 81,000 or so clones listed, around 90% were seen once. The sequences come from CD4+ T cells from blood (PBMCs), collected 24 months after the transplant. These TCRs come from a human patient who received a combined kidney and bone marrow transplant. Some T cells may be the graft donor's. Both conserved end residues are part of each CDR3. The D gene is left open where the match is weak. Clone size is not always given. Where it is, it says once, few, many or a class for expanded clones.

V,length,J,D,size,CDR3,DNA
TRBV7-2,12,TRBJ2-4,.,.,CASSNTGGGQYF,TGTGCCAGCAGCAACACCGGAGGGGGCCAGTACTTC
TRBV27,11,TRBJ2-5,.,.,CASVGGETQYF,TGTGCCAGCGTCGGGGGAGAGACCCAGTACTTC
TRBV7-8,14,TRBJ1-2,TRBD1,.,CASSQLQGDYGYTF,TGTGCCAGCAGCCAGCTACAGGGGGACTATGGCTACACCTTC
TRBV10-3,16,TRBJ2-1,.,once,CAISFLDSGRHNEQFF,TGTGCCATCAGTTTCTTAGACAGTGGTCGCCACAATGAGCAGTTCTTC
TRBV11-3,11,TRBJ2-3,.,.,CASSFKDTQYF,TGTGCCAGCAGCTTTAAAGATACGCAGTATTTT
TRBV29-1,12,TRBJ1-2,.,.,CSAAGSNYGYTF,TGCAGCGCGGCCGGGAGCAACTATGGCTACACCTTC
TRBV2,12,TRBJ2-7,.,.,CATKRGTYEQYF,TGTGCCACGAAAAGGGGGACCTACGAGCAGTACTTC
TRBV6-1,15,TRBJ2-3,TRBD2,.,CASSLGLAGRDTQYF,TGTGCCAGCAGTTTGGGACTAGCGGGGAGGGATACGCAGTATTTT
TRBV6-5,14,TRBJ1-2,.,.,CASSYSRSNYGYTF,TGTGCCAGCAGTTACTCGAGGTCCAACTATGGCTACACCTTC
TRBV6-1,18,TRBJ2-5,TRBD2,.,CASSEAQPGLAGQETQYF,TGTGCCAGCAGTGAAGCTCAACCGGGACTAGCGGGACAAGAGACCCAGTACTTC
TRBV7-3,14,TRBJ1-1,TRBD1,once,CASSLSTGSNEAFF,TGTGCCAGCAGCTTATCGACAGGGAGTAATGAAGCTTTCTTT
TRBV4-1,17,TRBJ1-5,TRBD1,.,CASSHPRYRGGNQPQHF,TGCGCCAGCAGCCATCCCAGGTACAGGGGGGGCAATCAGCCCCAGCATTTT
TRBV18,14,TRBJ2-7,.,.,CASSRKTGSYEQYF,TGTGCCAGCTCACGGAAAACAGGATCCTACGAGCAGTACTTC
TRBV28,15,TRBJ1-2,.,once,CASSAHRAGGYGYTF,TGTGCCAGCAGTGCACACAGGGCGGGTGGCTATGGCTACACCTTC
TRBV11-2,18,TRBJ2-7,TRBD2,once,CASSFTAGTSGSSHEQYF,TGTGCCAGCAGCTTTACCGCCGGGACTAGCGGGAGCTCCCACGAGCAGTACTTC
TRBV5-4,14,TRBJ2-5,TRBD2,once,CASSLAGAPETQYF,TGTGCCAGCAGCTTAGCGGGGGCCCCAGAGACCCAGTACTTC
TRBV5-1,16,TRBJ2-2,TRBD1,.,CASSFSDRANTGELFF,TGCGCCAGCAGCTTCTCCGACAGGGCGAACACCGGGGAGCTGTTTTTT
TRBV7-2,14,TRBJ1-3,.,.,CASSLSSSGNTIYF,TGTGCCAGCAGCTTATCCAGCTCTGGAAACACCATATATTTT
TRBV28,16,TRBJ2-1,TRBD2,.,CASSILWGGGYNEQFF,TGTGCCAGCAGTATTCTTTGGGGCGGGGGTTACAATGAGCAGTTCTTC
TRBV6-1,13,TRBJ2-7,.,.,CASSYTLASEQYF,TGTGCCAGCAGTTATACCCTAGCATCCGAGCAGTACTTC
TRBV6-6,16,TRBJ2-6,.,.,CASSYTTGSGANVLTF,TGTGCCAGCAGTTACACCACAGGCTCTGGGGCCAACGTCCTGACTTTC
TRBV30,14,TRBJ1-1,.,.,CAWSAKDRGPEAFF,TGTGCCTGGAGTGCGAAGGACAGAGGACCTGAAGCTTTCTTT
TRBV7-8,17,TRBJ2-2,TRBD1,.,CASSPIPGQGWTGELFF,TGTGCCAGCAGCCCTATACCGGGACAGGGGTGGACCGGGGAGCTGTTTTTT
TRBV5-1,15,TRBJ2-1,TRBD1,.,CASSFGDRDADEQFF,TGCGCCAGCAGCTTCGGAGACAGGGACGCAGATGAGCAGTTCTTC
TRBV6-5,14,TRBJ1-2,.,.,CASSYPQVGYGYTF,TGTGCCAGCAGTTACCCCCAGGTGGGCTATGGCTACACCTTC
TRBV25-1,17,TRBJ2-1,TRBD1,.,CASSLALVTGGYNEQFF,TGTGCCAGCAGCTTAGCCCTCGTGACAGGGGGATACAATGAGCAGTTCTTC
TRBV14,15,TRBJ2-1,TRBD2,.,CASSQGGRNENEQFF,TGTGCCAGCAGCCAGGGCGGGAGGAATGAGAATGAGCAGTTCTTC
TRBV20-1,10,TRBJ1-2,.,.,CSVQGYGYTF,TGCAGCGTCCAGGGATATGGCTACACCTTC
TRBV14,18,TRBJ1-1,.,.,CASSQERPKWGGSAEAFF,TGTGCCAGCAGCCAAGAGAGGCCCAAATGGGGGGGTTCCGCTGAAGCTTTCTTT